The following is a T cell receptor beta chain sequence with its context. This clone was picked up one time. The antigen this receptor binds is unknown. Germline and junction disagree at one end, which may indicate a read error. The sample comes from a study of blood T cell repertoires in COVID-19 (dated by TCRdb to the early 2020s). Some background on the complete study: Samples from collaborators originated in the United States, Italy and Spain and spanned both the acute and convalescent phases of COVID-19. Nearly every sample came with metadata listing a de-identified subject ID, COVID-19 status, age in years and sex. The repertoires were made available in a free public database intended to serve as a resource for research on the immune response to SARS-CoV-2. Samples were obtained from the ongoing ImmuneRACE study (first 160 participants) and from 1,254 subjects provided by 6 global collaborators. The material from the prospective study consisted of cDNA or gDNA derived from T cells, B-cell-depleted T cells, or PBMCs. Deeply sampled blood TCRbeta repertoires from subjects exposed to, actively infected with, or recovered from COVID-19 were included in the dataset. HLA class I and class II types, where available, came from metadata supplied by the sample provider rather than from assay-based typing. Here is what the overall study found, with its caveats: The quantity of clinical and demographic metadata differed by source and by participant and was supplied without curation.

The CDR3, from cysteine to phenylalanine, totals 11 residues. The DNA shown is the 33-base CDR3, in frame from base 1. TCRbeta CDR3 regions were amplified from genomic DNA by means of the immunoSEQ Assay, a bias-controlled multiplex PCR. As for how the authors treated the data: Within the assay, amplification of reference gene primers was used to estimate how many nucleated cells each sample contained. To quantify the absolute abundance of each unique TCRbeta CDR3 rearrangement, sequence reads were collapsed and filtered. For each sample, productive Simpson clonality was calculated as the square root of Simpson's diversity index across productive rearrangements. Imported from immuneACCESS, the table was reduced by TCRdb to in-frame sequences with V and J called. These copies leave out some clones; in studies compared against another copy, an unresolved V gene accounts for under half, and the cause of the remainder is not known. V, J and clone size reflect that table, while D and trimming were determined from the DNA. This sample holds 14,000 to 15,000 clones; 80% to 90% were observed only once. Of the sample, less than 4% falls within the top ten clones.

Collaborating institutions collected whole blood in K2EDTA tubes following their own protocols. For TCRbeta analysis, collaborators shipped samples in one of three forms: frozen whole blood, isolated PBMCs, or DNA extracted from either of those sample types. This receptor chain uses TRBV12-3 or TRBV12-4 and TRBJ1-2, with TRBD1 tentatively as D gene (6 bases match). The sequencing sample was made of peripheral blood. This TCR was recovered from a human donor in a cohort sampled during active COVID-19. CDR3 loop: CASSLPGQTHF. Here is the DNA: TGTGCCAGCAGTTTACCCGGACAGACCCACTTC.